Below are 32 T cell receptor beta chains sequenced from a single sample in a study of a mutant IDH1 vaccine in newly diagnosed glioma. Sequencing was performed with immunoSEQ multiplex PCR; in TCRdb, only in-frame clones are kept and a portion is missing. The sample holds about 40,000 clones, about 89% seen once. These receptors' targets are unknown. The time point was: week 5, during vaccination. A single vaccine dose contained 300 ug of mutant IDH1 20-mer peptide, and topical imiquimod was used with it. Source: PBMCs, taken from a glioma patient whose treatment included an IDH1 peptide vaccine. All receptors derive from a man between 50 and 59 years old with glioma.

The J gene is TRBJ2-7, the V gene TRBV7-9; tentative D call: TRBD2 (5 bases). With 7 bases removed from V and 4 bases from J, the gap between germline ends came to 14 bases. The CDR3 loop spans 13 amino acids. Germline V lookup: CDR1 SEHNR, CDR2 FQNEAQ (reference sequence). The CDR3, as DNA: TGTGCCAGCAACCCCTGGCGAGGGTACGAGCAGTACTTC. Protein: CASNPWRGYEQYF.

A few counts support this clone. The chain couples TRBV5-6 to TRBJ1-1, with a weak D call TRBD1 (5 bases). Germline V lookup: CDR1 SGHDT, CDR2 YYEEEE. Trimming cost V 4 bases and J 4 bases, with 14 bases left between them. The CDR3 spans 14 residues. The CDR3 region is CASSLGTVGTEAFF. DNA for the CDR3: TGTGCCAGCAGCCTAGGGACTGTTGGCACTGAAGCTTTCTTT.

The chain carries TRBV30 and TRBJ2-7, with 11 positions matching TRBD2. V shed 0 bases, J shed 2 bases, and the junction held 0 bases outside the gene matches. From germline, CDR1 is GTSNPN and CDR2 SVGIG (reference sequence). CDR3 length: 14 residues. The CDR3 nucleotides are TGTGCCTGGAGTGTACTAGCGGGAGCCTACGAGCAGTACTTC. The encoded protein is CAWSVLAGAYEQYF.

This clone was picked up one time. The chain employs TRBV2 and TRBJ2-7, with TRBD1 matching over 9 bases. Trimming at V came to 10 bases and at J to 2 bases, leaving 21 bases not matched to a gene. This CDR3 region has 18 residues. Germline lookup yields CDR1 SNHLY and CDR2 FYNNEI. The CDR3 spells CAISLAGQGSFAAYEQYF. In DNA form, the CDR3 reads TGTGCCATCTCCCTGGCAGGACAGGGGAGTTTTGCCGCCTACGAGCAGTACTTC.

This chain connects TRBV5-6 to TRBJ2-2; 7 nucleotides match TRBD1. Losses at the gene ends were 0 bases for V and 4 bases for J; bases not matched to a gene: 6. CDR3 length: 16 amino acids. The germline gives CDR1 SGHDT, CDR2 YYEEEE. CDR3 bases: TGTGCCAGCAGCTTGGCCCCAGGGGGAAGCACCGGGGAGCTGTTTTTT. Its protein is CASSLAPGGSTGELFF. Together with reference TRBV5-6 and TRBJ2-2, the CDR3 gives the full variable domain: DAGVTQSPTHLIKTRGQQVTLRCSPKSGHDTVSWYQQALGQGPQFIFQYYEEEERQRGNFPDRFSGHQFPNYSSELNVNALLLGDSALYLCASSLAPGGSTGELFFGEGSRLTVL.

The chain links TRBV15 to TRBJ2-5; 10 bases are shared with TRBD1. This CDR3 comprises 15 residues. V lost 4 bases, J lost 6 bases, and 8 bases stayed unmatched. Germline V CDR1 and CDR2: LNHNV, YYDKDF (reference sequence). CDR3 in amino acids: CATSITGTGAQTQYF. DNA of the CDR3: TGTGCCACCAGCATAACCGGGACAGGGGCCCAGACCCAGTACTTC.

The rearrangement links TRBV19 to TRBJ1-2, with TRBD1 matching over 7 bases. Germline-derived CDR1 and CDR2 are LNHDA and SQIVND (reference sequence). The CDR3 is made up of 14 amino acids. The trim removed 7 bases at V and 8 bases at J, leaving 13 bases unmatched. CDR3 in amino acids: CASTPREGAIGYTF. The DNA for the CDR3 is TGTGCCAGTACCCCCCGCGAGGGGGCGATCGGCTACACCTTC. Using reference TRBV19 and TRBJ1-2 for the parts outside the CDR3, the full variable domain is DGGITQSPKYLFRKEGQNVTLSCEQNLNHDAMYWYRQDPGQGLRLIYYSQIVNDFQKGDIAEGYSVSREKKESFPLTVTSAQKNPTAFYLCASTPREGAIGYTFGSGTRLTVV.

This clone was counted between two and nine times. The chain is built from TRBV4-1 and TRBJ2-1, with 8 bases matching TRBD1. V trimming: 0 bases; J trimming: 3 bases; junction bases outside the gene matches: 4. Germline V CDR1 and CDR2: MGHRA, YSYEKL. The CDR3 is 16 amino acids. The CDR3 DNA sequence: TGCGCCAGCAGCCAAGATGCAGGGGGCGTCTACAATGAGCAGTTCTTC. Protein sequence: CASSQDAGGVYNEQFF.

The chain is built from TRBV4-2 and TRBJ2-5; 10 bases match TRBD2. The J call may be in error: the DNA end matches TRBJ2-7 better. Germline V gene data show CDR1 as LGHNA and CDR2 as YNFKEQ. The CDR3 covers 15 residues. CDR3 sequence reads: CASSQDLAGAVEQYF. CDR3 nucleotides: TGTGCCAGCAGCCAAGATCTAGCGGGAGCGGTCGAGCAGTACTTC.

CDR3 sequence reads: CASSLGQGINEQYF. As DNA, the CDR3 is TGTGCCAGCAGCTTGGGACAGGGGATCAACGAGCAGTACTTC. This chain uses TRBV7-9 with TRBJ2-7; 10 nucleotides match TRBD1. Losses at the gene ends were 3 bases for V and 5 bases for J; bases not matched to a gene: 4. Per germline, CDR1 SEHNR and CDR2 FQNEAQ (reference sequence). The CDR3 has 14 amino acids.

V and J are TRBV14 and TRBJ2-4, with TRBD2 matching 8 bases. Losses at the gene ends were 6 bases for V and 11 bases for J; bases not matched to a gene: 6. Looked up from germline, CDR1 is SGHDN and CDR2 is FVKESK. The CDR3 has 12 amino acids. CDR3 loop: CASRAGGGLQYF. The CDR3 DNA reads TGTGCCAGCAGGGCGGGAGGTGGTCTTCAGTACTTC.

In DNA, the CDR3 is TGTGCCAGCAGCTTGCAACAGATTAACACCGGGGAGCTGTTTTTT. Its translation is CASSLQQINTGELFF. This sequence joins TRBV5-8 and TRBJ2-2; D is undetermined. The CDR3 length is 15 residues. V dropped 1 base and J dropped 2 bases, with 9 bases sitting between them. Looked up from germline, CDR1 is SGHTS and CDR2 is YDEGEE.

The chain carries TRBV9 and TRBJ2-3, with 14 bases matching TRBD2. V shed 3 bases and J 2 bases; nucleotides not matched to a gene: 11. The germline V gene encodes CDR1 SGDLS and CDR2 YYNGEE. The CDR3 is made up of 19 amino acids. CDR3 in amino acids: CASSAGLAGAFPTTDTQYF. The CDR3 DNA reads TGTGCCAGCAGCGCGGGACTAGCGGGGGCCTTCCCAACCACAGATACGCAGTATTTT.

This rearrangement joins TRBV9 to TRBJ1-2; D is possibly TRBD1 (5 bases). The CDR3 loop spans 12 amino acids. Germline-derived CDR1 and CDR2 are SGDLS and YYNGEE. The V end lost 5 bases, the J end lost 3 bases, and 8 bases lay between the germline ends. DNA for the CDR3: TGTGCCAGCAGTCGGGACGACTATGGCTACACCTTC. Its translation: CASSRDDYGYTF.

V and J are TRBV28 and TRBJ1-4; 7 positions agree with TRBD1. This CDR3 spans 15 amino acids. Unmatched junction bases numbered 10, after V lost 5 bases and J lost 7 bases. The germline CDR1 and CDR2 sequences are MDHEN and SYDVKM. DNA of the CDR3: TGTGCCAGCAGTAAGACCGGGACAGCCTCTGAAAAACTGTTTTTT. Translated: CASSKTGTASEKLFF.

This sequence joins TRBV10-3 and TRBJ2-3, with 7 bases identical to TRBD1. Germline CDR1 ENHRY, CDR2 SYGVKD. The trim removed 2 bases at V and 1 base at J, leaving 0 bases unmatched. The CDR3 extends over 14 amino acids. The CDR3 bases are TGTGCCATCAGTGAGGGACAGGGCACAGATACGCAGTATTTT. This translates into CAISEGQGTDTQYF.

The CDR3 DNA reads as TGTGCCAGCAGATCCGACAGCTCTGGAAACACCATATATTTT. Amino acid sequence: CASRSDSSGNTIYF. V is TRBV7-2 and J is TRBJ1-3, with D perhaps TRBD1 (5 bases). This CDR3 has 14 residues. CDR1 and CDR2 from the germline V gene are SGHTA and FQGNSA. Between the trimmed V and J ends, which lost 6 bases and 0 bases, there was a span of 9 bases.

The V gene is TRBV5-1, the J gene TRBJ2-1; D possibly corresponds to TRBD1 (6 bases). The V and J ends lost 0 bases and 9 bases respectively, with 16 bases between them. Germline CDR1 and CDR2: SGHRS and YFSETQ. This CDR3 comprises 15 residues. The CDR3 coding sequence is TGCGCCAGCAGCTTGGGTCAGGGGTCGAGCAGTGAGCAGTTCTTC. Translation gives CASSLGQGSSSEQFF.

V is TRBV6-5 and J is TRBJ2-6; D is undetermined. There are 16 residues in the CDR3. The V gene lost 1 base and the J gene lost 4 bases, with 11 bases spanning the gap. Germline CDR1 reads MNHEY; CDR2 reads SVGAGI. The CDR3 spells CASSYWVGSGANVLTF. Written as DNA, the CDR3 is TGTGCCAGCAGTTACTGGGTAGGGTCGGGGGCCAACGTCCTGACTTTC.

This chain connects TRBV9 to TRBJ1-6, with 12 positions matching TRBD1. CDR1 SGDLS and CDR2 YYNGEE come from the germline V gene. J lost 9 bases, V lost 2 bases, and 0 bases had no gene match. This CDR3 has 14 amino acids. The DNA of the CDR3 is TGTGCCAGCAGCGTGGGACAGGGGGCTTCACCCCTCCACTTT. Its translation is CASSVGQGASPLHF.

The table lists this clone with a count of one. In nucleotides, the CDR3 is TGTGCCAGCAGCTCTGACAGTACGAGCTCCTACAATGAGCAGTTCTTC. It specifies CASSSDSTSSYNEQFF. V usage is TRBV7-3 and J usage is TRBJ2-1, with a weak D call TRBD1 (5 bases). V shed 4 bases and J shed 0 bases, with 13 bases lying between them. Per germline, CDR1 SGHTA and CDR2 FQGTGA. The CDR3 runs to 16 residues.

The rearrangement links TRBV6-6 to TRBJ2-1; 11 bases are a match to TRBD1. Germline trimming cut 5 bases from V and 7 bases from J; bases unmatched to any gene: 10. Germline lookup yields CDR1 MNHNY and CDR2 SVGAGI (reference sequence). This CDR3 comprises 16 residues. CDR3: CASSLTGTGGGNEQFF. CDR3 DNA: TGTGCCAGCAGTCTAACCGGGACAGGGGGAGGTAATGAGCAGTTCTTC.

This clone came up a few times. V and J are TRBV19 and TRBJ1-2, with D possibly being TRBD1 (5 bases). Germline assignment: CDR1 LNHDA and CDR2 SQIVND (reference sequence). The CDR3 sequence is 13 residues long. V lost 8 bases, J lost 2 bases, and 12 bases lay in between. CDR3 amino acids: CASHRGSNYGYTF. CDR3 DNA: TGTGCCAGTCATCGGGGCTCCAACTATGGCTACACCTTC.

The genes are TRBV10-3 and TRBJ2-2; 9 bases are shared with TRBD1. The CDR3 is 17 residues long. Per germline, CDR1 ENHRY and CDR2 SYGVKD. Trimming cost V 3 bases and J 7 bases; bases outside gene matches: 12. The CDR3 region is CAISDIRGTGIVGELFF. DNA for the CDR3: TGTGCCATCAGTGATATTCGTGGGACAGGGATCGTCGGGGAGCTGTTTTTT.

J is TRBJ2-2 and V is TRBV28, with 7 bases identical to TRBD1. Germline values: CDR1 MDHEN, CDR2 SYDVKM. There are 15 residues in the CDR3. V shed 6 bases, J shed 3 bases, and the junction held 7 bases outside the gene matches. The CDR3 protein is CASSEGARDTGELFF. DNA of the CDR3: TGTGCCAGCAGCGAGGGGGCGCGGGACACCGGGGAGCTGTTTTTT.

This chain connects TRBV7-9 to TRBJ1-5, with a weak D call TRBD1 (5 bases). Germline CDR1 SEHNR, CDR2 FQNEAQ (reference sequence). This CDR3 region has 13 residues. V was trimmed by 6 bases and J by 1 base, leaving 7 bases between them. The CDR3 here is CASSRQSNQPQHF. Written as DNA, the CDR3 is TGTGCCAGCAGTAGACAGAGCAATCAGCCCCAGCATTTT. Full variable domain (outside the CDR3, taken from reference TRBV7-9 and TRBJ1-5): DTGVSQNPRHKITKRGQNVTFRCDPISEHNRLYWYRQTLGQGPEFLTYFQNEAQLEKSRLLSDRFSAERPKGSFSTLEIQRTEQGDSAMYLCASSRQSNQPQHFGDGTRLSIL.

This CDR3 reads CASSLAGEYNEQFF. The CDR3 DNA reads TGTGCCAGCAGCTTAGCGGGAGAATACAATGAGCAGTTCTTC. The rearrangement links TRBV11-3 to TRBJ2-1; D is perhaps TRBD2 (6 bases). The V gene lost 1 base and the J gene lost 4 bases, with 8 bases spanning the gap. Germline values: CDR1 SGHNT, CDR2 YENEEA. The CDR3 runs to 14 residues. Variable domain in full (rest from reference TRBV11-3 and TRBJ2-1): EAGVVQSPRYKIIEKKQPVAFWCNPISGHNTLYWYLQNLGQGPELLIRYENEEAVDDSQLPKDRFSAERLKGVDSTLKIQPAELGDSAVYLCASSLAGEYNEQFFGPGTRLTVL.

This clone is a singleton in its sample. This sequence joins TRBV5-6 and TRBJ2-5; the match to TRBD2 covers 8 bases. Per germline, CDR1 SGHDT and CDR2 YYEEEE. This CDR3 has 15 amino acids. Germline trimming cut 0 bases from V and 4 bases from J; bases unmatched to any gene: 5. The chain's CDR3 is CASSLAWAGGETQYF. In DNA, the CDR3 is TGTGCCAGCAGCTTGGCCTGGGCGGGGGGAGAGACCCAGTACTTC.

This clone was detected only once. J is TRBJ2-2 and V is TRBV2; TRBD2 agrees at 7 bases. The CDR3 length is 15 residues. The ends lost 2 bases at V and 3 bases at J; junction bases unmatched: 3. CDR1 is SNHLY, CDR2 FYNNEI, per germline. CDR3 amino acids: CASSEIAGDTGELFF. The CDR3, as DNA: TGTGCCAGCAGTGAAATAGCGGGTGACACCGGGGAGCTGTTTTTT.

This rearrangement joins TRBV7-2 to TRBJ1-4; no clear D. Trimming took 6 bases from V and 4 from J, leaving 18 bases between them. The CDR3 consists of 16 residues. Per germline, CDR1 SGHTA and CDR2 FQGNSA. The CDR3 region is CASRAFPGGFNEKLFF. CDR3 nucleotide sequence: TGTGCCAGCAGAGCTTTCCCCGGAGGGTTTAATGAAAAACTGTTTTTT.

The chain links TRBV15 to TRBJ2-5, with D possibly matching TRBD1 (5 bases). V shed 0 bases and J shed 5 bases, with 10 bases lying between them. The CDR3 runs to 14 residues. Germline V CDR1 and CDR2: LNHNV, YYDKDF (reference sequence). In DNA, the CDR3 is TGTGCCACCAGCAGAGAAGGGGCTGGGGAGACCCAGTACTTC. Encoded protein: CATSREGAGETQYF.

The rearrangement joins TRBV19 to TRBJ2-1, with a possible D match to TRBD2 (7 bases). CDR3 length: 16 residues. Germline CDR1 is LNHDA and CDR2 is SQIVND (reference sequence). V was shortened by 4 bases and J by 3 bases, with 16 bases between the two germline ends. The CDR3 reads CASSNAGAGGYNEQFF. CDR3 coding DNA: TGTGCCAGTAGTAATGCGGGGGCTGGTGGCTACAATGAGCAGTTCTTC.